The table lists the clone carrying this T cell receptor beta chain with a few counts. Its antigen is still unknown. This sample is part of a study of T cell repertoires in cytomegalovirus infection. Overall study context: TCR beta signatures that were public indicated CMV infection and matching HLA type.

Trimming removed 2 bases from V and 0 bases from J, with 16 bases in between. This CDR3 has 17 amino acids. The V gene's germline CDR1 is LGHDT and CDR2 YNNKEL (reference sequence). Each CDR3 protein is one row after TCRdb ran MiXCR on the reads. The sample has 400,000 to 550,000 distinct CDR3 sequences, about 11% seen once. Regarding the study as a whole: People with CMV and the relevant HLA were identified by cumulative public TCR beta family frequency. Dominant in the ex vivo response were TCR beta clonotypes restricted by HLA-C and specific for CMV.

The source of this sequence is a human donor in good health (CMV status not recorded). Some clones in this sample may be carry-over from other donors' samples. V gene TRBV3-1 combines with J gene TRBJ1-2, with no clear D. What was sequenced was PBMCs. The CDR3: CASSQYSETGANYGYTF. The CDR3, as DNA: TGTGCCAGCAGCCAATACAGTGAAACGGGAGCTAACTATGGCTACACCTTC.